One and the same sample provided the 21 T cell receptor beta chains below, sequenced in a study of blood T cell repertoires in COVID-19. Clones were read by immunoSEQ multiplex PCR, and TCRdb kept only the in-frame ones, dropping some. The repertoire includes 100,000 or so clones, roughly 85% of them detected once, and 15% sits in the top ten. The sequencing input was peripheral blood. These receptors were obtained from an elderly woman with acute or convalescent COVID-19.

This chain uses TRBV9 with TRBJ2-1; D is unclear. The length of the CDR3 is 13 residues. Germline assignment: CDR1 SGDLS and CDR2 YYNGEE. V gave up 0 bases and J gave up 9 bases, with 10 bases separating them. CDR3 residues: CASSVGSASEQFF. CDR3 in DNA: TGTGCCAGCAGCGTAGGGAGCGCGTCTGAGCAGTTCTTC. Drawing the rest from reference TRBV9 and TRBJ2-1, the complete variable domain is DSGVTQTPKHLITATGQRVTLRCSPRSGDLSVYWYQQSLDQGLQFLIQYYNGEERAKGNILERFSAQQFPDLHSELNLSSLELGDSALYFCASSVGSASEQFFGPGTRLTVL.

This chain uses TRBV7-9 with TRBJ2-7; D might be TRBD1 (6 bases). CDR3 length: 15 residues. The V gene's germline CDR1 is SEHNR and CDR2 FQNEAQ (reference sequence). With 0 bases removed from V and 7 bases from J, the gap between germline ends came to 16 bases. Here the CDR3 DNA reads TGTGCCAGCAGCTTAGCGCAGGGGCCGTCGGGGGAGCAGTACTTC. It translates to CASSLAQGPSGEQYF.

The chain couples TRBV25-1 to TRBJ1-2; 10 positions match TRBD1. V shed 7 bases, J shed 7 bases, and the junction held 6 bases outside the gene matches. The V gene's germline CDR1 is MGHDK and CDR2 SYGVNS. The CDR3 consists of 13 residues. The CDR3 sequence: CASTTTGGRGYTF. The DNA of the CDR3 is TGTGCCAGCACCACGACAGGGGGCCGTGGCTACACCTTC.

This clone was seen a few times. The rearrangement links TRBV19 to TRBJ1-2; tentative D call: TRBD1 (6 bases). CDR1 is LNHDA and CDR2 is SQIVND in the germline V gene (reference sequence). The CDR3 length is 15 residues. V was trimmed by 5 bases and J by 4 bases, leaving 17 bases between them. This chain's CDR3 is CASSLSDRQGYGYTF. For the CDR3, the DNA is TGTGCCAGTAGTCTCTCCGACAGGCAAGGCTATGGCTACACCTTC.

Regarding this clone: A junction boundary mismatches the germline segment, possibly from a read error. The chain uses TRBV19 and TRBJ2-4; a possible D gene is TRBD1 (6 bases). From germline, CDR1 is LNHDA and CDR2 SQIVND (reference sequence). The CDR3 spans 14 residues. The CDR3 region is CHLGGKEAKNIQYF. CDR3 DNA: TGCCACTTAGGGGGAAAAGAAGCCAAAAACATTCAGTACTTC.

CDR3 amino acids: CASSLGGLAYEQYV. The CDR3 bases are TGTGCCAGCAGCTTAGGTGGACTAGCCTACGAGCAGTACGTC. The genes are TRBV7-9 and TRBJ2-7, with TRBD2 matching 7 bases. This CDR3 is built from 14 residues. From germline, CDR1 is SEHNR and CDR2 FQNEAQ (reference sequence). Losses at the gene ends were 1 base for V and 2 bases for J; bases not matched to a gene: 2.

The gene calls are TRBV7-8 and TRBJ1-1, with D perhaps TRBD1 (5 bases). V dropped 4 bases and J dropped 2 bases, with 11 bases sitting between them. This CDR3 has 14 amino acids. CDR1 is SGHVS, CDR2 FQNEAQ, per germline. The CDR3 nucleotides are TGTGCCAGCAGCTCCTCAGACAGAAACACTGAAGCTTTCTTT. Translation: CASSSSDRNTEAFF.

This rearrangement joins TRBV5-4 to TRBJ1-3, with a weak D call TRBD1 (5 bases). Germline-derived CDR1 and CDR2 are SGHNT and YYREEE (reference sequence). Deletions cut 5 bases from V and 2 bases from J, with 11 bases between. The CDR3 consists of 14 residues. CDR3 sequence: CASRIQGTGNTIYF. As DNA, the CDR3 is TGTGCCAGCAGAATCCAGGGTACTGGAAACACCATATATTTT.

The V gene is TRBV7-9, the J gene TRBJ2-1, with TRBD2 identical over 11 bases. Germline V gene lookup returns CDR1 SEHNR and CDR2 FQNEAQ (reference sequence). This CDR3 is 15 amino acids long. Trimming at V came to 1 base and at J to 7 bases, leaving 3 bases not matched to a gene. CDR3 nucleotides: TGTGCCAGCAGCTTAGTAGCGGGAGGGGGAAATGAGCAGTTCTTC. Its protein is CASSLVAGGGNEQFF. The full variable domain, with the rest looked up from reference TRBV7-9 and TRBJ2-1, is DTGVSQNPRHKITKRGQNVTFRCDPISEHNRLYWYRQTLGQGPEFLTYFQNEAQLEKSRLLSDRFSAERPKGSFSTLEIQRTEQGDSAMYLCASSLVAGGGNEQFFGPGTRLTVL.

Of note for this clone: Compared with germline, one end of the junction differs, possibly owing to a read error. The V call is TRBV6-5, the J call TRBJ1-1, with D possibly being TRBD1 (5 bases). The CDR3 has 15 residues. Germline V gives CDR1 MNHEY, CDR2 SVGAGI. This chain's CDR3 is CASSYDRQGLSQAFF. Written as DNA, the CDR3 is TGTGCCAGCAGTTATGATCGCCAGGGATTGTCTCAAGCTTTTTTT.

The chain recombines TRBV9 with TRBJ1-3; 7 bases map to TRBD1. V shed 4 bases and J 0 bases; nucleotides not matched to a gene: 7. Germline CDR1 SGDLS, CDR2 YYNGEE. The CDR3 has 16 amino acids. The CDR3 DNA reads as TGTGCCAGCAGCCGGGACAGACGCAGCTCTGGAAACACCATATATTTT. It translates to CASSRDRRSSGNTIYF.

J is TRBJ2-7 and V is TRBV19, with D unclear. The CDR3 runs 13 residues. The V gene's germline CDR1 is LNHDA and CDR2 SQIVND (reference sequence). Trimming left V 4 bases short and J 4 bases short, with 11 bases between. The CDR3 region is CASSNRDNYEQYF. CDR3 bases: TGTGCCAGTAGTAACCGCGACAATTACGAGCAGTACTTC.

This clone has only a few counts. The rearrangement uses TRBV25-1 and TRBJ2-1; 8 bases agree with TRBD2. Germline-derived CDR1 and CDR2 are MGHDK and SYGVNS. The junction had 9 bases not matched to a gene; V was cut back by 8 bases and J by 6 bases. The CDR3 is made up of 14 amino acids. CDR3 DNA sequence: TGTGCCAGCGGTCGGGCGGGAGGTTCCAATGAGCAGTTCTTC. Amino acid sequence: CASGRAGGSNEQFF.

The chain's CDR3 is CASSPDRQGWDGYTF. CDR3 nucleotides: TGTGCCAGCAGTCCAGACAGACAAGGATGGGATGGCTACACCTTC. The chain combines TRBV6-5 with TRBJ1-2; tentative D call: TRBD1 (5 bases). The CDR3 loop spans 15 amino acids. Between the trimmed V and J ends, which lost 5 bases and 6 bases, there was a span of 19 bases. Germline V lookup: CDR1 MNHEY, CDR2 SVGAGI.

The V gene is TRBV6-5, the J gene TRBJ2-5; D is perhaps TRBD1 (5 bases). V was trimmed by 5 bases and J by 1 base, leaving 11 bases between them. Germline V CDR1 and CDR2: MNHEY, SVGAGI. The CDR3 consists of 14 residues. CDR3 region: CASSLHDSQETQYF. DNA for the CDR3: TGTGCCAGCAGTCTACACGACAGCCAAGAGACCCAGTACTTC.

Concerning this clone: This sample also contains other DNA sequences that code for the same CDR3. The CDR3 DNA follows: TGCGCCAGCAGCTTGGAACAGGGCAACACCATATATTTT. As protein: CASSLEQGNTIYF. The chain employs TRBV5-1 and TRBJ1-3; D might be TRBD1 (6 bases). V lost 0 bases and J lost 7, with 8 bases in between. The CDR3 sequence is 13 residues long. Germline lookup yields CDR1 SGHRS and CDR2 YFSETQ.

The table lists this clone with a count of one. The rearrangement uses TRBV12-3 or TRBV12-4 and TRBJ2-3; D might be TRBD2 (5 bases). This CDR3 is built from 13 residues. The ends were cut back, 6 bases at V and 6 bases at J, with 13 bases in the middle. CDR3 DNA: TGTGCCAGCAGGAGGAACGGGGTTGATACGCAGTATTTT. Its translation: CASRRNGVDTQYF.

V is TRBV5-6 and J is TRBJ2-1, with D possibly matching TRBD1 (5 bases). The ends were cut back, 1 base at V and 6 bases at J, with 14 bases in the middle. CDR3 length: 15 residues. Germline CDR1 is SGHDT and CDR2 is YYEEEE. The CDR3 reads CASSLRVGLVNEQFF. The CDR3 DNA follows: TGTGCCAGCAGCTTGAGGGTGGGGCTAGTCAATGAGCAGTTCTTC.

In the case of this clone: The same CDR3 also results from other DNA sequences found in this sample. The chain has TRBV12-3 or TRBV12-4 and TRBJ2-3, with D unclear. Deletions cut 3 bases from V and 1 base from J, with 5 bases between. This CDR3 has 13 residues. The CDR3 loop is CASSFPGTDTQYF. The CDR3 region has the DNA TGTGCCAGCAGTTTCCCCGGCACAGATACGCAGTATTTT.

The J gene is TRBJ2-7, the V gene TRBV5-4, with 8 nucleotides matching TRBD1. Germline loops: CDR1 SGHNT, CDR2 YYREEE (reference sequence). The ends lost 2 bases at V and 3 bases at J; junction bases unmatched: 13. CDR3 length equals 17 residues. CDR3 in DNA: TGTGCCAGCAGCTTAGGGACAGGTTCGTCATCTTACTACGAGCAGTACTTC. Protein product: CASSLGTGSSSYYEQYF.

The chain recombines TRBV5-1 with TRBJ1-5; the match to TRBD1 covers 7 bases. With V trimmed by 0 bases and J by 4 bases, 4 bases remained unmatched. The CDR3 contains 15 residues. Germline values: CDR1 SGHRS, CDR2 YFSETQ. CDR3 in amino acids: CASSLGDSRNQPQHF. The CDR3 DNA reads TGCGCCAGCAGCTTGGGGGACAGCAGGAATCAGCCCCAGCATTTT.